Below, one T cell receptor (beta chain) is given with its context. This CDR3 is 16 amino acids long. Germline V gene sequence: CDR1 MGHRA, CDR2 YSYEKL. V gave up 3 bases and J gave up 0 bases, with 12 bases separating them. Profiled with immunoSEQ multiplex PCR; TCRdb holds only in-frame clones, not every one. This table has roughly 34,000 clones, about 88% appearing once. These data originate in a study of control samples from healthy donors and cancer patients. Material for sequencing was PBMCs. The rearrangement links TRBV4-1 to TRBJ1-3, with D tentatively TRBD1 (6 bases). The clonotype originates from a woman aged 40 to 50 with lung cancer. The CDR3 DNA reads TGCGCCAGCAGCCACCGTGACAGGAGCTCTGGAAACACCATATATTTT. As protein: CASSHRDRSSGNTIYF.